Listed here are 2 T cell receptor beta chains from one sample, sequenced in a study of OX40 agonist ivuxolimab in advanced cancers. TCRdb's copy holds only in-frame clones and misses some; the assay was immunoSEQ multiplex PCR. The sample shows around 15,000 clones, 60% to 80% of them seen only once. This sample comprised CD4+ or CD8+ T cells sorted from blood, obtained in a trial of the OX40 agonist ivuxolimab. Receptors were obtained from an adult with an advanced solid tumor such as melanoma, head and neck, liver or kidney cancer.

In its sample, this clone was seen once. The V gene is TRBV27, the J gene TRBJ2-7; the D gene could be TRBD1 or TRBD2 (6 bases each). V was trimmed by 10 bases and J by 6 bases, leaving 25 bases between them. Germline CDR1 reads MNHEY; CDR2 reads SMNVEV (reference sequence). The CDR3 runs to 15 residues. The CDR3 DNA is TGTGCCACCAGGGGACTGCCCGGGACGCCAGGCGAGCAGTACTTC. Translated, it gives CATRGLPGTPGEQYF.

V is TRBV7-8 and J is TRBJ2-2; D not resolved. The germline V gene has CDR1 SGHVS and CDR2 FQNEAQ. This CDR3 region has 14 residues. With 2 bases removed from V and 4 bases from J, the gap between germline ends came to 8 bases. In nucleotides, the CDR3 is TGTGCCAGCAGCTTATTCGCAGGCACCGGGGAGCTGTTTTTT. This encodes CASSLFAGTGELFF. Full variable domain (rest looked up from reference TRBV7-8 and TRBJ2-2): GAGVSQSPRYKVAKRGQDVALRCDPISGHVSLFWYQQALGQGPEFLTYFQNEAQLDKSGLPSDRFFAERPEGSVSTLKIQRTQQEDSAVYLCASSLFAGTGELFFGEGSRLTVL.